The 24 T cell receptor beta chains presented below share a single source sample, sequenced in a study of cytomegalovirus exposure and HLA in healthy donors. The PCR employed 60 Vbeta primers together with 13 Jbeta primers. Repertoires were generated with immunoSEQ multiplex PCR, while TCRdb's copy carries only in-frame clones and drops some. The repertoire includes 76,000 or so clones, around 79% of them detected once, and 2.5% sits in the top ten. The sample taken for sequencing was PBMCs. The receptors stem from a man younger than 40 in good health and CMV-seronegative.

V and J are TRBV7-8 and TRBJ2-3; the D gene is possibly TRBD2 (6 bases). The CDR3 length is 16 residues. V gave up 4 bases and J gave up 2 bases, with 16 bases separating them. Germline V gene data show CDR1 as SGHVS and CDR2 as FQNEAQ. The CDR3 DNA reads as TGTGCCAGCAGCTCGCCGGTTGGCGGGAACACAGATACGCAGTATTTT. Translating it yields CASSSPVGGNTDTQYF. Drawing the rest from reference TRBV7-8 and TRBJ2-3, the complete variable domain is GAGVSQSPRYKVAKRGQDVALRCDPISGHVSLFWYQQALGQGPEFLTYFQNEAQLDKSGLPSDRFFAERPEGSVSTLKIQRTQQEDSAVYLCASSSPVGGNTDTQYFGPGTRLTVL.

The chain couples TRBV4-2 to TRBJ2-1, with 7 nucleotides matching TRBD2. V lost 0 bases to trimming and J lost 4 bases; unmatched junction nucleotides: 6. The CDR3 runs 16 residues. Germline V lookup: CDR1 LGHNA, CDR2 YNFKEQ. CDR3 sequence reads: CASSQEESGVYNEQFF. As DNA, the CDR3 is TGTGCCAGCAGCCAAGAAGAAAGCGGGGTATACAATGAGCAGTTCTTC.

This clone appeared once. The chain is built from TRBV4-3 and TRBJ1-5, with unresolved D. This CDR3 has 14 residues. Germline CDR1 is LGHNA and CDR2 is YSLEER. Trimming shortened V by 1 base and J by 6 bases, and 10 bases separated the two germline ends. The CDR3 reads CASSQVLSGQPQHF. CDR3 DNA: TGCGCCAGCAGCCAAGTTCTGTCCGGTCAGCCCCAGCATTTT.

The rearrangement links TRBV28 to TRBJ1-5, with D possibly matching TRBD1 (5 bases). This CDR3 contains 15 residues. The germline V gene encodes CDR1 MDHEN and CDR2 SYDVKM. V lost 6 bases and J 6 bases, leaving 18 bases between the germline ends. CDR3 protein: CASRTGGAFTQPQHF. The DNA for the CDR3 is TGTGCCAGCAGAACAGGAGGGGCGTTTACTCAGCCCCAGCATTTT.

J is TRBJ1-2 and V is TRBV7-9; D is unclear. The CDR3 is 16 amino acids. Germline V gene data show CDR1 as SEHNR and CDR2 as FQNEAQ (reference sequence). Trimming stripped 4 bases from V and 4 bases from J, with 19 bases between. CDR3 loop: CASSSYSPIITYGYTF. For the CDR3, the DNA is TGTGCCAGCAGCTCGTACAGTCCCATCATAACCTATGGCTACACCTTC.

The CDR3 coding sequence is TGTGCCAGCTCATTACAGGGGGCGAACACTGAAGCTTTCTTT. It specifies CASSLQGANTEAFF. The rearrangement links TRBV18 to TRBJ1-1, with TRBD1 identical over 9 bases. Germline-derived CDR1 and CDR2 are KGHSH and LQKENI. Trimming removed 5 bases from V and 1 base from J; junction bases left unmatched: 2. This CDR3 region has 14 residues.

The J gene is TRBJ2-3, the V gene TRBV7-3, with a weak D call TRBD2 (6 bases). The length of the CDR3 is 15 residues. CDR1 and CDR2 (germline): SGHTA, FQGTGA. The germline V and J ends were trimmed by 2 bases and 3 bases, with 12 bases remaining between them. The CDR3 DNA follows: TGTGCCAGCAGCTTAGGGCTCGGGGGAACAGATACGCAGTATTTT. As protein: CASSLGLGGTDTQYF.

The chain carries TRBV5-4 and TRBJ2-4; no clear D. CDR3 length equals 15 residues. Germline lookup yields CDR1 SGHNT and CDR2 YYREEE (reference sequence). Deletions cut 1 base from V and 3 bases from J, with 11 bases between. The CDR3 sequence: CASSLWVGGKNIQYF. The CDR3 bases are TGTGCCAGCAGCTTGTGGGTCGGCGGCAAAAACATTCAGTACTTC.

J is TRBJ2-7 and V is TRBV18, with 13 bases lining up with TRBD2. The CDR3 loop spans 15 amino acids. Germline V gives CDR1 KGHSH, CDR2 LQKENI. With V trimmed by 6 bases and J by 4 bases, 6 bases remained unmatched. DNA for the CDR3: TGTGCCAGCTCCCAACCGGGACTAGCGGGGTACGAGCAGTACTTC. Protein sequence: CASSQPGLAGYEQYF.

CDR3 nucleotide sequence: TGTGCCATCAGTGAGGCGGGGGGCTACGAGCAGTACTTC. It encodes CAISEAGGYEQYF. V gene TRBV10-3 combines with J gene TRBJ2-7, with 8 bases matching TRBD2. The CDR3 consists of 13 residues. CDR1 and CDR2 from the germline V gene are ENHRY and SYGVKD. J lost 3 bases, V lost 2 bases, and 0 bases had no gene match.

V usage is TRBV14 and J usage is TRBJ2-7; D might be TRBD2 (6 bases). Germline V lookup: CDR1 SGHDN, CDR2 FVKESK. Trimming removed 4 bases at V and 1 base at J, with 8 bases between. The CDR3 is 13 residues long. Here the CDR3 DNA reads TGTGCCAGCAGCCTCGGGACTTCCTACGAGCAGTACTTC. Encoded protein: CASSLGTSYEQYF.

V is TRBV6-5 and J is TRBJ1-1; possibly TRBD1 for D (5 bases). CDR1 is MNHEY and CDR2 is SVGAGI in the germline V gene. V lost 2 bases and J 4 bases, leaving 11 bases between the germline ends. The CDR3 spans 14 residues. The CDR3 loop reads CASSYRETATEAFF. CDR3 nucleotide sequence: TGTGCCAGCAGTTACAGAGAGACAGCCACTGAAGCTTTCTTT.

This clone has only a few counts. This rearrangement joins TRBV6-5 to TRBJ1-5; maybe TRBD1 (5 bases). Germline V gives CDR1 MNHEY, CDR2 SVGAGI. The ends were cut back, 4 bases at V and 2 bases at J, with 6 bases in the middle. This CDR3 has 13 amino acids. The CDR3 reads CASSLTGNQPQHF. The DNA of the CDR3 is TGTGCCAGCAGTTTGACAGGCAATCAGCCCCAGCATTTT.

About this clone itself: One end of the junction does not line up with germline, which may come from a read error. The rearrangement links TRBV6-1 to TRBJ1-2; 7 nucleotides match TRBD1. Germline-derived CDR1 and CDR2 are MNHNS and SASEGT. The CDR3 has 15 residues. This CDR3 is CPSSETPGTAYGYTF. The CDR3 DNA follows: TGTCCCAGCAGTGAAACTCCGGGGACAGCATATGGCTACACCTTC.

The chain is built from TRBV6-5 and TRBJ2-1; 8 nucleotides line up with TRBD2. The ends lost 2 bases at V and 6 bases at J; junction bases unmatched: 6. Germline CDR1 and CDR2: MNHEY and SVGAGI. CDR3 length equals 15 residues. In DNA, the CDR3 is TGTGCCAGCAGTTACACCCCGGGGGGGTCCAATGAGCAGTTCTTC. As protein: CASSYTPGGSNEQFF.

V and J are TRBV25-1 and TRBJ2-1; 11 nucleotides align to TRBD2. Trimming took 9 bases from V and 4 from J; bases not matched to a gene: 8. The CDR3 is 15 amino acids. Germline V lookup: CDR1 MGHDK, CDR2 SYGVNS. CDR3 nucleotides: TGTGCCAGTACTATAGCGGGAGGGGCTTACAATGAGCAGTTCTTC. Its protein is CASTIAGGAYNEQFF.

The rearrangement links TRBV6-5 to TRBJ1-2; the match to TRBD1 covers 8 bases. The CDR3 contains 15 residues. Germline V lookup: CDR1 MNHEY, CDR2 SVGAGI. J gave up 5 bases and V 4 bases, and 9 bases lay outside the gene matches. Written as DNA, the CDR3 is TGTGCCAGCAGTTTCCCTGGGACAGGCCGGTATGGCTACACCTTC. Its translation: CASSFPGTGRYGYTF.

The V and J genes are TRBV5-6 and TRBJ1-2; D is unresolved. The CDR3 length is 13 residues. V lost 5 bases, J lost 1 base, and 9 bases lay in between. Germline CDR1 is SGHDT and CDR2 is YYEEEE. The CDR3 region has the DNA TGTGCCAGCAGGACAACAGTTAACTATGGCTACACCTTC. Protein sequence: CASRTTVNYGYTF.

This sequence joins TRBV19 and TRBJ1-6, with TRBD1 matching 7 bases. CDR1 is LNHDA and CDR2 is SQIVND in the germline V gene (reference sequence). The CDR3 totals 16 residues. Unmatched junction bases numbered 11, after V lost 5 bases and J lost 7 bases. For the CDR3, the DNA is TGTGCCAGTAGTTCGCAAGGGGGCCAGGGGAATTCACCCCTCCACTTT. This gives the protein CASSSQGGQGNSPLHF.

The chain has TRBV19 and TRBJ2-7, with D hard to call. The CDR3 runs to 16 residues. From germline, CDR1 is LNHDA and CDR2 SQIVND (reference sequence). Trimming pared 6 bases from V and 1 base from J, leaving 19 bases between. CDR3 sequence (DNA): TGTGCCAGTAGCGACCGGCTCCGACACAAATCCTACGAGCAGTACTTC. Translated: CASSDRLRHKSYEQYF.

V and J are TRBV7-2 and TRBJ2-7; maybe TRBD2 (6 bases). CDR3 length equals 11 residues. The V gene lost 7 bases and the J gene lost 6 bases, with 10 bases spanning the gap. Germline V gene data show CDR1 as SGHTA and CDR2 as FQGNSA. DNA of the CDR3: TGTGCCAGCACCTTGGGGGGCGAGCAGTACTTC. Protein: CASTLGGEQYF.

This chain joins TRBV5-1 and TRBJ1-6; D is ambiguous. Germline CDR1 SGHRS, CDR2 YFSETQ. The ends were cut back, 0 bases at V and 9 bases at J, with 7 bases in the middle. This CDR3 has 13 amino acids. The CDR3 nucleotides read TGCGCCAGCAGCTTGGAGCCGCGTTCACCCCTCCACTTT. Translating gives CASSLEPRSPLHF. Looking up the rest from reference TRBV5-1 and TRBJ1-6 gives the full variable domain: KAGVTQTPRYLIKTRGQQVTLSCSPISGHRSVSWYQQTPGQGLQFLFEYFSETQRNKGNFPGRFSGRQFSNSRSEMNVSTLELGDSALYLCASSLEPRSPLHFGNGTRLTVT.

This clone was detected a few times. J is TRBJ2-4 and V is TRBV27; TRBD2 matches at 7 bases. Germline V gene lookup returns CDR1 MNHEY and CDR2 SMNVEV (reference sequence). V shed 7 bases, J shed 1 base, and the junction held 16 bases outside the gene matches. CDR3 length: 18 amino acids. The CDR3, as DNA: TGTGCCAGCAAACCCGGGACGGGGAGGGAAGGGGCCAAAAACATTCAGTACTTC. Protein product: CASKPGTGREGAKNIQYF.

This clone has a handful of counts. The chain carries TRBV19 and TRBJ1-1; TRBD1 aligns across 10 bases. Losses at the gene ends were 8 bases for V and 1 base for J; bases not matched to a gene: 4. The length of the CDR3 is 14 residues. Germline V gives CDR1 LNHDA, CDR2 SQIVND (reference sequence). This chain's CDR3 is CASWDRGGNTEAFF. CDR3 DNA sequence: TGTGCCAGTTGGGACAGGGGTGGGAACACTGAAGCTTTCTTT.